Below are 32 T cell receptor beta chains sequenced from a single sample in a study of cytomegalovirus exposure and HLA in healthy donors. Data came from immunoSEQ multiplex PCR; TCRdb stores just in-frame clones and leaves some out. The repertoire includes 130,000 to 150,000 clones, roughly four fifths of them detected once, and under 1.5% sits in the top ten. The material sequenced was PBMCs. The receptors were sampled from a woman younger than 45 in good health and CMV-seronegative.

The rearrangement links TRBV7-9 to TRBJ2-7, with D perhaps matching TRBD2 (5 bases). There are 14 residues in the CDR3. Trimming shortened V by 1 base and J by 7 bases, and 14 bases separated the two germline ends. Germline-derived CDR1 and CDR2 are SEHNR and FQNEAQ (reference sequence). CDR3 region: CASSLGYRGLEQYF. Written as DNA, the CDR3 is TGTGCCAGCAGCTTAGGTTATAGAGGGTTGGAGCAGTACTTC.

The CDR3 coding sequence is TGTGCCAGCAGCGAACCCAGGGGCTATAATTCACCCCTCCACTTT. The encoded protein is CASSEPRGYNSPLHF. The rearrangement uses TRBV9 and TRBJ1-6; D possibly corresponds to TRBD1 (6 bases). This CDR3 has 15 residues. Trimming shortened V by 3 bases and J by 3 bases, and 10 bases separated the two germline ends. The germline V gene has CDR1 SGDLS and CDR2 YYNGEE.

V gene TRBV7-8 combines with J gene TRBJ2-7; TRBD1 is a possible D gene (6 bases). The CDR3 contains 14 residues. Trimming took off 4 bases at V and 6 bases at J, with 16 bases between the two ends. Germline V CDR1 and CDR2: SGHVS, FQNEAQ. The CDR3: CASSSTRGQIEQYF. CDR3 DNA sequence: TGTGCCAGCAGCTCAACCCGCGGACAGATCGAGCAGTACTTC.

The CDR3 spells CASSSGTRFTGELFF. The DNA of the CDR3 is TGCGCCAGCAGCTCCGGGACTAGATTCACCGGGGAGCTGTTTTTT. The rearrangement links TRBV5-1 to TRBJ2-2; 8 bases agree with TRBD2. V was pared by 3 bases and J by 4 bases, with 5 bases of the junction left unmatched. Germline assignment: CDR1 SGHRS and CDR2 YFSETQ. This CDR3 is built from 15 residues.

The CDR3 sequence: CASSGHPNQPQHF. In DNA, the CDR3 is TGCGCCAGCAGTGGACATCCTAATCAGCCCCAGCATTTT. J is TRBJ1-5 and V is TRBV5-1; possible D gene TRBD1, 5 bases. With 5 bases removed from V and 4 bases from J, the gap between germline ends came to 10 bases. The germline V gene has CDR1 SGHRS and CDR2 YFSETQ. The CDR3 totals 13 residues.

The chain carries TRBV18 and TRBJ1-1, with 7 bases matching TRBD1. This CDR3 spans 15 amino acids. J was trimmed by 3 bases and V by 3 bases; bases with no gene match: 7. CDR1 and CDR2 (germline): KGHSH, LQKENI. The DNA for the CDR3 is TGTGCCAGCTCACCGGGGGGACAGTTATACACTGAAGCTTTCTTT. This encodes CASSPGGQLYTEAFF.

The chain links TRBV11-2 to TRBJ2-7; 10 bases agree with TRBD1. The V segment lost 3 bases and the J segment 3 bases; nucleotides outside the gene matches: 8. This CDR3 contains 16 residues. Germline CDR1 and CDR2: SGHAT and FQNNGV. CDR3 protein: CASSFGRDRGGYEQYF. The CDR3, as DNA: TGTGCCAGCAGCTTCGGCAGGGACAGGGGAGGCTACGAGCAGTACTTC.

This clone appeared a few times. The rearrangement joins TRBV19 to TRBJ1-6, with D possibly matching TRBD1 (5 bases). Germline values: CDR1 LNHDA, CDR2 SQIVND (reference sequence). CDR3 size: 15 residues. The V gene lost 6 bases and the J gene lost 8 bases, with 17 bases spanning the gap. CDR3 protein: CASRKSGTSDSPLHF. CDR3 sequence (DNA): TGTGCCAGTAGAAAATCCGGGACTTCGGATTCACCCCTCCACTTT.

The chain joins TRBV9 to TRBJ2-6; D remains ambiguous. There are 13 residues in the CDR3. CDR1 is SGDLS and CDR2 is YYNGEE in the germline V gene. The V end was cut by 5 bases, the J end by 4 bases, with 7 bases between. The CDR3 protein is CASSSFGANVLTF. DNA for the CDR3: TGTGCCAGCAGTTCGTTCGGGGCCAACGTCCTGACTTTC.

V and J are TRBV28 and TRBJ2-7, with D possibly TRBD1 on 6 matching bases. The CDR3 totals 15 residues. Germline CDR1 and CDR2: MDHEN and SYDVKM. The V and J ends lost 5 bases and 1 base respectively, with 15 bases between them. For the CDR3, the DNA is TGTGCCAGCAGTCTGAAGCCAGGGGAGTCCTACGAGCAGTACTTC. It codes for CASSLKPGESYEQYF.

This clone has a handful of counts. The chain couples TRBV7-2 to TRBJ2-7, with a weak D call TRBD1 (6 bases). The CDR3 is 15 amino acids. Germline V gene data show CDR1 as SGHTA and CDR2 as FQGNSA. Between the trimmed V and J ends, which lost 4 bases and 4 bases, there was a span of 17 bases. CDR3 nucleotide sequence: TGTGCCAGCAGCTCGGACAGAAACCGTCGTTACGAGCAGTACTTC. Residues: CASSSDRNRRYEQYF.

This chain connects TRBV29-1 to TRBJ1-2; D is unresolved. The CDR3 sequence is 14 residues long. Germline V CDR1 and CDR2: SQVTM, ANQGSEA. The V end lost 3 bases, the J end lost 3 bases, and 14 bases lay between the germline ends. The CDR3 reads CSVDGWAGDYGYTF. The CDR3 nucleotides read TGCAGCGTTGACGGGTGGGCCGGGGACTATGGCTACACCTTC.

This clone was counted a single time. This CDR3 reads CASSPVGPTGQETQYF. The CDR3 region has the DNA TGTGCCAGCTCACCCGTTGGGCCGACAGGGCAAGAGACCCAGTACTTC. The chain carries TRBV18 and TRBJ2-5, with TRBD1 identical over 7 bases. The CDR3 consists of 16 residues. CDR1 is KGHSH, CDR2 LQKENI, per germline. The J segment lost 2 bases and the V segment lost 3 bases, leaving 9 bases of the junction unmatched.

This chain connects TRBV9 to TRBJ1-1; TRBD1 is a possible D gene (5 bases). Germline V gene data show CDR1 as SGDLS and CDR2 as YYNGEE. The CDR3 is 13 amino acids. Trimming shortened V by 0 bases and J by 7 bases, and 10 bases separated the two germline ends. The CDR3 nucleotides read TGTGCCAGCAGCGTAGCTAACCAGGGTGAAGCTTTCTTT. It codes for CASSVANQGEAFF.

The chain links TRBV18 to TRBJ1-6; 9 nucleotides line up with TRBD1. J lost 7 bases, V lost 5 bases, and 9 bases had no gene match. The CDR3 sequence is 16 residues long. Germline V gives CDR1 KGHSH, CDR2 LQKENI. The CDR3 sequence: CASSVGQGNINSPLHF. The CDR3 nucleotides read TGTGCCAGCTCAGTGGGACAGGGAAACATCAATTCACCCCTCCACTTT. Variable domain in full (rest from reference TRBV18 and TRBJ1-6): NAGVMQNPRHLVRRRGQEARLRCSPMKGHSHVYWYRQLPEEGLKFMVYLQKENIIDESGMPKERFSAEFPKEGPSILRIQQVVRGDSAAYFCASSVGQGNINSPLHFGNGTRLTVT.

J is TRBJ1-1 and V is TRBV7-8; no clear D. The germline CDR1 and CDR2 sequences are SGHVS and FQNEAQ. V was trimmed by 1 base and J by 5 bases, leaving 5 bases between them. This CDR3 contains 12 residues. CDR3 DNA: TGTGCCAGCAGCTTAGACAGAACTGAAGCTTTCTTT. It specifies CASSLDRTEAFF.

This clone turned up a few times. The chain's CDR3 is CASSLTGVYGYTF. As DNA, the CDR3 is TGCGCCAGCAGCTTGACAGGTGTCTATGGCTACACCTTC. This chain joins TRBV5-1 and TRBJ1-2; tentative D call: TRBD1 (5 bases). V dropped 1 base and J dropped 4 bases, with 8 bases sitting between them. The CDR3 sequence is 13 residues long. From germline, CDR1 is SGHRS and CDR2 YFSETQ.

The gene calls are TRBV20-1 and TRBJ1-1; no reliable D call. CDR1 and CDR2 from the germline V gene are DFQATT and SNEGSKA (reference sequence). This CDR3 is built from 10 residues. Between the trimmed V and J ends, which lost 6 bases and 5 bases, there was a span of 7 bases. The chain's CDR3 is CSAQKTEAFF. The CDR3 DNA sequence: TGCAGTGCCCAGAAGACTGAAGCTTTCTTT.

The rearrangement links TRBV5-5 to TRBJ1-1, with a tentative D call TRBD1 (6 bases). The length of the CDR3 is 13 residues. Germline CDR1 reads SGHKS; CDR2 reads YYEKEE (reference sequence). Trimming removed 2 bases from V and 5 bases from J, with 10 bases in between. As DNA, the CDR3 is TGTGCCAGCAGCTTTACTGGACAGACTGAAGCTTTCTTT. Translating gives CASSFTGQTEAFF.

The rearrangement uses TRBV6-6 and TRBJ1-4; D is unclear. Germline V gene sequence: CDR1 MNHNY, CDR2 SVGAGI (reference sequence). This CDR3 comprises 14 residues. Trimming removed 8 bases at V and 2 bases at J, with 12 bases between. DNA of the CDR3: TGTGCCAGCCGATCTGCCGGGACTAATGAAAAACTGTTTTTT. Translating gives CASRSAGTNEKLFF.

The rearrangement links TRBV4-1 to TRBJ2-3; TRBD2 aligns across 11 bases. Trimming at V came to 0 bases and at J to 4 bases, leaving 9 bases not matched to a gene. Germline loops: CDR1 MGHRA, CDR2 YSYEKL. The CDR3 loop spans 18 amino acids. The CDR3 region has the DNA TGCGCCAGCAGCCAAGATTTAGTAGCGGGGGGGCGCGCAGATACGCAGTATTTT. It is translated as CASSQDLVAGGRADTQYF.

V usage is TRBV7-2 and J usage is TRBJ1-2, with D hard to call. This CDR3 contains 15 residues. Between the trimmed V and J ends, which lost 3 bases and 5 bases, there was a span of 16 bases. Germline CDR1 reads SGHTA; CDR2 reads FQGNSA. The CDR3 region is CASSFGLRVLYGYTF. In nucleotides, the CDR3 is TGTGCCAGCAGCTTCGGACTCCGGGTCCTTTATGGCTACACCTTC. The full variable domain, its missing parts supplied by reference TRBV7-2 and TRBJ1-2, is GAGVSQSPSNKVTEKGKDVELRCDPISGHTALYWYRQSLGQGLEFLIYFQGNSAPDKSGLPSDRFSAERTGGSVSTLTIQRTQQEDSAVYLCASSFGLRVLYGYTFGSGTRLTVV.

The chain uses TRBV27 and TRBJ1-5; weak D call: TRBD1 (6 bases). V was shortened by 6 bases and J by 4 bases, with 25 bases between the two germline ends. Per germline, CDR1 MNHEY and CDR2 SMNVEV (reference sequence). This CDR3 has 18 amino acids. This CDR3 is CASSPFSGVGALNQPQHF. CDR3 DNA: TGTGCCAGCAGCCCCTTCTCAGGGGTTGGGGCACTAAATCAGCCCCAGCATTTT.

The chain recombines TRBV18 with TRBJ2-1; D is perhaps TRBD2 (5 bases). The CDR3 runs to 13 residues. Trimming stripped 2 bases from V and 9 bases from J, with 11 bases between. The germline V gene encodes CDR1 KGHSH and CDR2 LQKENI. CDR3 residues: CASSPNSGGEQFF. Written as DNA, the CDR3 is TGTGCCAGCTCACCAAACAGCGGCGGTGAGCAGTTCTTC.

This chain uses TRBV6-6 with TRBJ2-7, with 8 bases aligning to TRBD1. The CDR3 is made up of 15 amino acids. Trimming removed 5 bases from V and 7 bases from J; junction bases left unmatched: 13. Germline V gives CDR1 MNHNY, CDR2 SVGAGI (reference sequence). The CDR3 sequence: CASSQGQVIGGEQYF. The DNA for the CDR3 is TGTGCCAGCAGTCAGGGACAGGTTATAGGGGGAGAGCAGTACTTC.

The chain has TRBV5-1 and TRBJ2-7, with TRBD1 identical over 11 bases. The CDR3 covers 14 residues. Trimming removed 3 bases from V and 6 bases from J; junction bases left unmatched: 5. Germline-derived CDR1 and CDR2 are SGHRS and YFSETQ. The CDR3: CASSWGQGGSEQYF. The CDR3 nucleotides read TGCGCCAGCAGCTGGGGACAGGGGGGTAGCGAGCAGTACTTC. Together with reference TRBV5-1 and TRBJ2-7, the CDR3 gives the full variable domain: KAGVTQTPRYLIKTRGQQVTLSCSPISGHRSVSWYQQTPGQGLQFLFEYFSETQRNKGNFPGRFSGRQFSNSRSEMNVSTLELGDSALYLCASSWGQGGSEQYFGPGTRLTVT.

This clone has only a few counts. J is TRBJ1-6 and V is TRBV13; D possibly corresponds to TRBD1 (6 bases). V was cut by 4 bases and J by 8 bases, with 12 bases left in between. This CDR3 has 14 residues. Germline V gene sequence: CDR1 PRHDT, CDR2 FYEKMQ (reference sequence). The CDR3 sequence is CASSSGQTDSPLHF. The CDR3 bases are TGTGCCAGCAGCTCCGGACAGACAGATTCACCCCTCCACTTT.

The chain combines TRBV5-1 with TRBJ1-2; no clear D. Germline V gives CDR1 SGHRS, CDR2 YFSETQ. CDR3 length equals 12 residues. Between the trimmed V and J ends, which lost 0 bases and 8 bases, there was a span of 8 bases. The CDR3 loop reads CASSLDRGGYTF. For the CDR3, the DNA is TGCGCCAGCAGCTTGGATCGAGGAGGCTACACCTTC.

This clone appeared once. The chain couples TRBV5-1 to TRBJ1-1, with TRBD1 identical over 7 bases. With V trimmed by 4 bases and J by 8 bases, 11 bases remained unmatched. This CDR3 contains 14 residues. Germline loops: CDR1 SGHRS, CDR2 YFSETQ. The CDR3 region is CASSRSGTATEAFF. CDR3 nucleotide sequence: TGCGCCAGCAGCAGATCCGGGACAGCAACCGAAGCTTTCTTT.

J is TRBJ1-4 and V is TRBV15, with TRBD1 as a possible D gene (6 bases). Trimming took off 3 bases at V and 2 bases at J, with 13 bases between the two ends. The CDR3 is made up of 16 amino acids. Germline loops: CDR1 LNHNV, CDR2 YYDKDF (reference sequence). CDR3 DNA: TGTGCCACCAGCAGGAAGGGGGGGGTGACTAATGAAAAACTGTTTTTT. Translated, it gives CATSRKGGVTNEKLFF.

The chain uses TRBV2 and TRBJ2-5; D is perhaps TRBD2 (6 bases). This CDR3 is 13 amino acids long. V lost 4 bases, J lost 6 bases, and 12 bases lay in between. The germline V gene has CDR1 SNHLY and CDR2 FYNNEI. CDR3 amino acids: CASSAGVRQTQYF. The DNA for the CDR3 is TGTGCCAGCAGTGCGGGGGTCCGACAGACCCAGTACTTC.

The chain uses TRBV19 and TRBJ1-2; 7 nucleotides line up with TRBD1. There are 11 residues in the CDR3. With 11 bases clipped from V and 7 bases from J, the junction kept 7 bases outside the gene matches. Per germline, CDR1 LNHDA and CDR2 SQIVND (reference sequence). The CDR3 nucleotides read TGTGCCGCCAGGGGGGCTGGTGGCTACACCTTC. Its protein is CAARGAGGYTF.